The 6 T cell receptor beta chains below all came from one sample that was sequenced in a study of T cell responses to AZD1222 COVID-19 vaccine. Assay: immunoSEQ multiplex PCR; the TCRdb copy retains only in-frame clones and omits some. The sample yields about 140,000 clones, about 92% seen once. The material sequenced was peripheral blood, taken on day 0 of AZD1222 vaccination. Source of these receptors: an adult in good health.

This clone has a handful of counts. The CDR3 nucleotides are TGCGCCAGCAGCGAACAGCTTTCCTACGAGCAGTACTTC. Its translation: CASSEQLSYEQYF. V usage is TRBV5-1 and J usage is TRBJ2-7; D not resolved. The V end lost 4 bases, the J end lost 1 base, and 9 bases lay between the germline ends. The CDR3 runs 13 residues. Germline V lookup: CDR1 SGHRS, CDR2 YFSETQ.

CDR3 loop: CASSLGLAGELFF. In nucleotides, the CDR3 is TGTGCCAGCAGCCTAGGACTAGCCGGGGAGCTGTTTTTT. V and J are TRBV7-3 and TRBJ2-2; TRBD2 matches at 7 bases. V lost 5 bases and J lost 6; bases outside the gene matches: 3. CDR1 SGHTA and CDR2 FQGTGA come from the germline V gene. The CDR3 contains 13 residues.

V usage is TRBV19 and J usage is TRBJ2-6; D unresolved. The V end lost 3 bases, the J end lost 3 bases, and 18 bases lay between the germline ends. This CDR3 contains 18 residues. Germline V CDR1 and CDR2: LNHDA, SQIVND (reference sequence). For the CDR3, the DNA is TGTGCCAGTAGTATTTTATCTGGAAAGGGTTTTGGGGCCAACGTCCTGACTTTC. This sequence encodes CASSILSGKGFGANVLTF.

The V gene is TRBV18, the J gene TRBJ1-5, with 12 bases lining up with TRBD1. This CDR3 comprises 15 residues. The junction had 5 bases not matched to a gene; V was cut back by 5 bases and J by 6 bases. Per germline, CDR1 KGHSH and CDR2 LQKENI. The CDR3 reads CASSAGTGGVQPQHF. Here the CDR3 DNA reads TGTGCCAGCTCAGCCGGGACAGGGGGCGTTCAGCCCCAGCATTTT.

This clone was recorded once. This chain connects TRBV6-2 or TRBV6-3 to TRBJ2-7, with D uncertain. Germline lookup yields CDR1 MNHEY and CDR2 SVGEGT. V gave up 4 bases and J gave up 3 bases, with 16 bases separating them. The CDR3 spans 15 residues. CDR3 sequence (DNA): TGTGCCAGCAGTTTATCACCGGGCTATTTCTACGAGCAGTACTTC. It specifies CASSLSPGYFYEQYF.

The rearrangement uses TRBV5-5 and TRBJ2-3; no clear D. V was pared by 1 base and J by 5 bases, with 11 bases between. Germline V CDR1 and CDR2: SGHKS, YYEKEE (reference sequence). The CDR3 contains 14 residues. The CDR3 is CASSLTSPKDTQYF. The CDR3, as DNA: TGTGCCAGCAGCTTGACCAGCCCAAAAGATACGCAGTATTTT.